The 32 T cell receptor beta chains in this list originate from one sample, sequenced in a study of OX40 agonist ivuxolimab in advanced cancers. Sequenced by immunoSEQ multiplex PCR; TCRdb stores in-frame clones only, minus some. The sample carries more than 65,000 clones, about 91% recorded once. The material was CD4+ or CD8+ T cells sorted from blood, obtained in a trial of the OX40 agonist ivuxolimab. The receptors shown here come from an adult with an advanced solid tumor such as melanoma, head and neck, liver or kidney cancer.

The rearrangement uses TRBV5-8 and TRBJ1-5; unclear D gene. Looked up from germline, CDR1 is SGHTS and CDR2 is YDEGEE. The CDR3 has 15 amino acids. V lost 0 bases and J 0 bases, leaving 7 bases between the germline ends. CDR3 DNA: TGTGCCAGCAGCTTGGACAGCTATAGCAATCAGCCCCAGCATTTT. Translation gives CASSLDSYSNQPQHF.

The rearrangement joins TRBV5-1 to TRBJ1-4; D uncertain. The CDR3 is 15 amino acids. V was cut by 0 bases and J by 0 bases, with 6 bases left in between. From germline, CDR1 is SGHRS and CDR2 YFSETQ. Here the CDR3 DNA reads TGCGCCAGCAGCTTGGAGTCACCAACTAATGAAAAACTGTTTTTT. Translation: CASSLESPTNEKLFF.

The gene calls are TRBV7-8 and TRBJ1-5; the D gene is possibly TRBD1 (5 bases). This CDR3 contains 13 residues. The germline gives CDR1 SGHVS, CDR2 FQNEAQ. V dropped 4 bases and J dropped 4 bases, with 8 bases sitting between them. The CDR3, as DNA: TGTGCCAGCAGCTCGGGGGGGAATCAGCCCCAGCATTTT. Residues: CASSSGGNQPQHF.

The rearrangement uses TRBV29-1 and TRBJ1-1; D is uncertain. This CDR3 is built from 13 residues. V was shortened by 5 bases and J by 4 bases, with 14 bases between the two germline ends. CDR1 and CDR2 from the germline V gene are SQVTM and ANQGSEA. Here the CDR3 reads CSVRGLEGTEAFF. As DNA, the CDR3 is TGCAGCGTTAGAGGCCTAGAGGGCACTGAAGCTTTCTTT.

The chain combines TRBV7-2 with TRBJ2-5, with 9 positions matching TRBD2. The CDR3 contains 15 residues. V lost 1 base and J lost 4; bases outside the gene matches: 4. Germline V lookup: CDR1 SGHTA, CDR2 FQGNSA. The CDR3 bases are TGTGCCAGCAGCTTAGTCTCGCGGGGGGGAGAGACCCAGTACTTC. The encoded protein is CASSLVSRGGETQYF.

The gene calls are TRBV30 and TRBJ1-2; D not certain. The CDR3 runs 15 residues. V was cut by 2 bases and J by 2 bases, with 15 bases left in between. Germline CDR1 GTSNPN, CDR2 SVGIG (reference sequence). This CDR3 is CAWSYLVNTNYGYTF. The CDR3 DNA sequence: TGTGCCTGGAGTTACCTGGTTAACACCAACTATGGCTACACCTTC.

This chain joins TRBV4-1 and TRBJ2-1; TRBD2 aligns across 9 bases. The V gene end was trimmed by 4 bases and the J gene end by 0 bases; junction bases not matched to a gene: 4. Germline V gene sequence: CDR1 MGHRA, CDR2 YSYEKL. This CDR3 region has 16 residues. This CDR3 is CASSRGLASSYNEQFF. The CDR3 DNA reads TGCGCCAGCAGCCGAGGACTAGCGAGCTCCTACAATGAGCAGTTCTTC.

The chain carries TRBV2 and TRBJ2-7; D not certain. This CDR3 has 13 amino acids. The V end was cut by 5 bases, the J end by 5 bases, with 13 bases between. Germline values: CDR1 SNHLY, CDR2 FYNNEI. The CDR3 nucleotides are TGTGCCAGCAGTACGATGGAAGGGAACGAGCAGTACTTC. It yields the protein CASSTMEGNEQYF.

V is TRBV5-1 and J is TRBJ1-1; D ambiguous. The germline V gene encodes CDR1 SGHRS and CDR2 YFSETQ. This CDR3 has 13 residues. The ends were cut back, 5 bases at V and 0 bases at J, with 8 bases in the middle. The CDR3 reads CASRGQVNTEAFF. The CDR3 DNA reads TGCGCCAGCAGGGGCCAGGTGAACACTGAAGCTTTCTTT. The full variable domain, rest sourced from reference TRBV5-1 and TRBJ1-1, is KAGVTQTPRYLIKTRGQQVTLSCSPISGHRSVSWYQQTPGQGLQFLFEYFSETQRNKGNFPGRFSGRQFSNSRSEMNVSTLELGDSALYLCASRGQVNTEAFFGQGTRLTVV.

The J gene is TRBJ1-5, the V gene TRBV5-5; TRBD1 matches at 7 bases. Trimming took 3 bases from V and 5 from J; bases not matched to a gene: 14. The CDR3 contains 17 residues. Per germline, CDR1 SGHKS and CDR2 YYEKEE (reference sequence). CDR3 sequence (DNA): TGTGCCAGCAGCTCTACAGGGGTCTCAAGGGCAGATCAGCCCCAGCATTTT. As protein: CASSSTGVSRADQPQHF.

V usage is TRBV7-3 and J usage is TRBJ2-1; 7 bases fit TRBD2. The trim removed 5 bases at V and 9 bases at J, leaving 13 bases unmatched. CDR1 and CDR2 (germline): SGHTA, FQGTGA. This CDR3 is built from 15 residues. The CDR3: CASSPGGEGRGEQFF. CDR3 in DNA: TGTGCCAGCAGCCCCGGAGGGGAAGGGAGGGGTGAGCAGTTCTTC.

The table lists this clone with a count of one. J is TRBJ1-5 and V is TRBV7-9; D is uncertain. V gave up 3 bases and J gave up 6 bases, with 6 bases separating them. CDR3 length: 12 residues. Germline V gene sequence: CDR1 SEHNR, CDR2 FQNEAQ (reference sequence). This chain's CDR3 is CASSFWTQPQHF. CDR3 bases: TGTGCCAGCAGCTTTTGGACTCAGCCCCAGCATTTT.

The rearrangement uses TRBV7-3 and TRBJ2-5; the D is unclear. The CDR3 contains 14 residues. CDR1 is SGHTA and CDR2 is FQGTGA in the germline V gene. V lost 5 bases and J 7 bases, leaving 17 bases between the germline ends. The CDR3 nucleotides read TGTGCCAGCAGCACCCGGGCGACCCCCGGGACCCAGTACTTC. Translation gives CASSTRATPGTQYF.

The chain carries TRBV5-5 and TRBJ1-5; D possibly corresponds to TRBD1 (5 bases). This CDR3 is 17 amino acids long. V lost 0 bases and J 4 bases, leaving 17 bases between the germline ends. Germline CDR1 SGHKS, CDR2 YYEKEE (reference sequence). The CDR3 DNA sequence: TGTGCCAGCAGCTTGGTTTGGGGGGATTTATCGAATCAGCCCCAGCATTTT. Translated: CASSLVWGDLSNQPQHF. Full variable domain (rest looked up from reference TRBV5-5 and TRBJ1-5): DAGVTQSPTHLIKTRGQQVTLRCSPISGHKSVSWYQQVLGQGPQFIFQYYEKEERGRGNFPDRFSARQFPNYSSELNVNALLLGDSALYLCASSLVWGDLSNQPQHFGDGTRLSIL.

The chain uses TRBV27 and TRBJ1-2, with D perhaps matching TRBD1 (6 bases). Looked up from germline, CDR1 is MNHEY and CDR2 is SMNVEV (reference sequence). This CDR3 has 13 amino acids. The V gene lost 3 bases and the J gene lost 8 bases, with 13 bases spanning the gap. CDR3 in DNA: TGTGCCAGCAGTTTGAACGGACAGCAAGGCTACACCTTC. Its translation: CASSLNGQQGYTF.

This clone was picked up a small number of times. This chain links TRBV10-3 with TRBJ1-6, with TRBD1 as a possible D gene (5 bases). Germline V CDR1 and CDR2: ENHRY, SYGVKD. V dropped 0 bases and J dropped 9 bases, with 9 bases sitting between them. CDR3 length: 14 amino acids. Here the CDR3 DNA reads TGTGCCATCAGTGAGTCGGGGGGGAGTTCACCCCTCCACTTT. Protein: CAISESGGSSPLHF.

The J gene is TRBJ1-2, the V gene TRBV2; tentative D call: TRBD1 (6 bases). This CDR3 has 13 amino acids. CDR1 is SNHLY and CDR2 is FYNNEI in the germline V gene. Trimming removed 7 bases at V and 3 bases at J, with 12 bases between. The CDR3 is CASTVGGDYGYTF. CDR3 nucleotides: TGTGCCAGCACCGTAGGGGGGGACTATGGCTACACCTTC.

The chain joins TRBV7-9 to TRBJ1-4, with 7 bases fitting TRBD1. CDR1 and CDR2 from the germline V gene are SEHNR and FQNEAQ (reference sequence). With V trimmed by 5 bases and J by 8 bases, 8 bases remained unmatched. This CDR3 has 14 residues. The CDR3 DNA is TGTGCCAGCAGCGAGACAGGGTCGGGGGAAAAACTGTTTTTT. Translation: CASSETGSGEKLFF.

The chain is built from TRBV5-1 and TRBJ2-5; 16 bases match TRBD2. The CDR3 totals 15 residues. V shed 4 bases, J shed 5 bases, and the junction held 2 bases outside the gene matches. In germline, CDR1 is SGHRS, CDR2 YFSETQ. The CDR3 DNA reads as TGCGCCAGCAGCCAGGGACTAGCGGGGGGGGAGACCCAGTACTTC. Translation: CASSQGLAGGETQYF.

Concerning this clone: Other nucleotide sequences in the sample specify the same CDR3. The chain has TRBV28 and TRBJ1-5; D not certain. Deletions cut 3 bases from V and 1 base from J, with 1 base between. Germline loops: CDR1 MDHEN, CDR2 SYDVKM. CDR3 size: 12 residues. The CDR3 here is CASSFSNQPQHF. The CDR3 DNA follows: TGTGCCAGCAGTTTCAGCAATCAGCCCCAGCATTTT.

This rearrangement joins TRBV19 to TRBJ2-1; 7 bases align to TRBD1. Per the germline V gene, CDR1 is LNHDA and CDR2 is SQIVND (reference sequence). V gave up 8 bases and J gave up 4 bases; unmatched junction bases: 8. The CDR3 is 14 amino acids. Here the CDR3 reads CASHDRDWYNEQFF. CDR3 in DNA: TGTGCCAGTCACGACAGGGATTGGTACAATGAGCAGTTCTTC.

J is TRBJ2-2 and V is TRBV6-1; D possibly corresponds to TRBD2 (6 bases). The germline CDR1 and CDR2 sequences are MNHNS and SASEGT. The CDR3 has 14 amino acids. Deletions cut 6 bases from V and 6 bases from J, with 14 bases between. The CDR3 bases are TGTGCCAGCAGCCGAAGCGGCGGGGCCGGGGAGCTGTTTTTT. Its translation: CASSRSGGAGELFF.

V and J are TRBV18 and TRBJ1-1, with D possibly TRBD1 on 6 matching bases. The CDR3 runs to 14 residues. Germline CDR1 reads KGHSH; CDR2 reads LQKENI. Trimming shortened V by 5 bases and J by 4 bases, and 14 bases separated the two germline ends. CDR3 DNA: TGTGCCAGCTCATTACAGGGTAGGGGCACTGAAGCTTTCTTT. Translated: CASSLQGRGTEAFF.

The rearrangement joins TRBV7-6 to TRBJ1-2; the match to TRBD1 covers 8 bases. The CDR3 totals 12 residues. Germline-derived CDR1 and CDR2 are SGHVS and FNYEAQ. Germline trimming cut 3 bases from V and 7 bases from J; bases unmatched to any gene: 1. CDR3 protein: CASSLDRAGYTF. CDR3 nucleotide sequence: TGTGCCAGCAGCTTGGACAGGGCTGGCTACACCTTC.

The chain combines TRBV5-1 with TRBJ1-6; D is ambiguous. The germline CDR1 and CDR2 sequences are SGHRS and YFSETQ. The CDR3 extends over 16 amino acids. V lost 0 bases and J lost 5, with 12 bases in between. In DNA, the CDR3 is TGCGCCAGCAGCTTGGTCCCCGGTCGAGATAATTCACCCCTCCACTTT. Protein sequence: CASSLVPGRDNSPLHF. The whole variable domain, filled in from reference TRBV5-1 and TRBJ1-6, reads KAGVTQTPRYLIKTRGQQVTLSCSPISGHRSVSWYQQTPGQGLQFLFEYFSETQRNKGNFPGRFSGRQFSNSRSEMNVSTLELGDSALYLCASSLVPGRDNSPLHFGNGTRLTVT.

V and J are TRBV19 and TRBJ2-2; 11 bases match TRBD1. The length of the CDR3 is 15 residues. Per germline, CDR1 LNHDA and CDR2 SQIVND (reference sequence). V shed 1 base and J 7 bases; nucleotides not matched to a gene: 2. CDR3 region: CASSIGGQGDGELFF. The CDR3 DNA reads as TGTGCCAGTAGTATAGGGGGACAGGGGGACGGGGAGCTGTTTTTT.

The CDR3 sequence is CASSESRGQADTQYF. For the CDR3, the DNA is TGTGCCAGCAGTGAGTCCAGGGGCCAGGCAGATACGCAGTATTTT. This chain joins TRBV6-1 and TRBJ2-3, with D maybe TRBD1 (6 bases). Looked up from germline, CDR1 is MNHNS and CDR2 is SASEGT. This CDR3 comprises 15 residues. V dropped 3 bases and J dropped 4 bases, with 14 bases sitting between them.

This chain links TRBV6-5 with TRBJ1-1, with D possibly matching TRBD1 (6 bases). The CDR3 has 14 residues. Per the germline V gene, CDR1 is MNHEY and CDR2 is SVGAGI. V was shortened by 6 bases and J by 0 bases, with 11 bases between the two germline ends. The DNA of the CDR3 is TGTGCCAGCAGCTTAGGACAGCTGAACACTGAAGCTTTCTTT. Translated, it gives CASSLGQLNTEAFF.

This clone was counted once. This rearrangement joins TRBV2 to TRBJ2-1; D gene unclear. Trimming stripped 7 bases from V and 3 bases from J, with 13 bases between. The germline gives CDR1 SNHLY, CDR2 FYNNEI. The CDR3 runs 14 residues. CDR3 bases: TGTGCCAGCACCGGTCCTACGCGCTACAATGAGCAGTTCTTC. It yields the protein CASTGPTRYNEQFF.

The chain has TRBV2 and TRBJ1-1; possibly TRBD1 for D (5 bases). The ends were cut back, 1 base at V and 1 base at J, with 7 bases in the middle. Germline lookup yields CDR1 SNHLY and CDR2 FYNNEI. The CDR3 spans 14 residues. CDR3 loop: CASSEGQRNTEAFF. The CDR3 DNA follows: TGTGCCAGCAGTGAAGGACAGAGGAACACTGAAGCTTTCTTT. Together with reference TRBV2 and TRBJ1-1, the CDR3 gives the full variable domain: EPEVTQTPSHQVTQMGQEVILRCVPISNHLYFYWYRQILGQKVEFLVSFYNNEISEKSEIFDDQFSVERPDGSNFTLKIRSTKLEDSAMYFCASSEGQRNTEAFFGQGTRLTVV.

DNA of the CDR3: TGTGCCAGCAGCTCAAACCCTCAGAACACTGAAGCTTTCTTT. As protein: CASSSNPQNTEAFF. The chain couples TRBV5-4 to TRBJ1-1, with D hard to call. CDR3 length: 14 residues. The germline V gene encodes CDR1 SGHNT and CDR2 YYREEE (reference sequence). Trimming cost V 3 bases and J 1 base, with 10 bases left between them.

The J gene is TRBJ2-1, the V gene TRBV18; D unclear. CDR1 and CDR2 (germline): KGHSH, LQKENI. This CDR3 has 12 residues. V gave up 4 bases and J gave up 8 bases, with 9 bases separating them. This chain's CDR3 is CASSLSEDEQFF. CDR3 nucleotide sequence: TGTGCCAGCTCACTGTCTGAGGATGAGCAGTTCTTC. The variable domain in full, completed from reference TRBV18 and TRBJ2-1, reads NAGVMQNPRHLVRRRGQEARLRCSPMKGHSHVYWYRQLPEEGLKFMVYLQKENIIDESGMPKERFSAEFPKEGPSILRIQQVVRGDSAAYFCASSLSEDEQFFGPGTRLTVL.